The T cell receptor (beta chain) described here comes from a study of beta chain features in type 1 diabetes (dated by TCRdb to the late 2010s). For the wider study: Mean age, gender distribution, total cell number and subset yield did not differ between patients and healthy donors. Naive and central memory subsets were obtained from all 30 or so donors, but regulatory and stem cell-like memory subsets were isolated from only 8 patients and roughly eight healthy donors. Across all samples, some 99 million sorted cells were examined, and cell number per subset correlated strongly with RNA yield. The study compared the TCRB repertoires of sorted circulating CD4+ T cell subsets in recently diagnosed type 1 diabetes patients with those in matched healthy donors. What the study reported, not specific to this receptor: Because cDNA was sequenced instead of genomic DNA, highly expressing activated cells could be over-represented, though the groups showed no difference in activation or CD3 levels. Because the HLA sub-analyses included only small numbers of individuals, any influence of HLA type on TCRB rearrangement was left unresolved. A moderate but significant shortening of TCRB CDR3 length was observed in type 1 diabetes patients in all four CD4+ subsets. Patients with type 1 diabetes made fewer insertions and deleted more nucleotides at VDJ recombination sites, implying thymic rearrangement abnormalities. PCR might favor shorter templates, but patient and control samples were amplified and corrected together, so any skew would affect both groups equally. Naive, central memory and regulatory TCRB repertoires appeared to be more similar among patients than among healthy donors.

The entire isolated RNA was reverse transcribed using the High Capacity cDNA Reverse Transcription Kit, and thus expressed TCRB transcripts were sequenced. Deep immunoSEQ sequencing was performed on naive, central memory and regulatory T cell samples, with an average of roughly 3.5 million total reads per sample. After sorted cells were lysed in RLT buffer, RNA was extracted with DNase-treated RNeasy Micro or Mini kits, with the choice depending on cell number. To prevent cross-contamination, each cell subset was processed individually, whereas patient and healthy donor samples were processed jointly. The immunoSEQ multiplex PCR was used to amplify TCRB sequences from cDNA, generating 87-bp fragments that spanned the CDR3 region. The amplicons were sequenced using the Illumina HiSeq platform. On the authors' methods: Synthetic template baselines were used to correct PCR bias computationally, reads within Hamming distance 2 were collapsed together, and singletons that could not be merged were discarded. Reads were aligned against IMGT to assign V, D and J genes, CDR3 length and insertions or deletions at six rearrangement sites. Within each subset, clonotype counts were normalized to the number of sorted cells before true diversity and Gini coefficients were calculated with the tcR R package. The overlap coefficient, calculated on TCRB nucleotide sequences, was used to quantify repertoire sharing. Out-of-frame TCRB sequences from naive cells were analyzed to stand in for the pre-selection repertoire. TCRdb obtained this table from immuneACCESS and retained in-frame rearrangements with V and J assigned. These tables miss some clones; where compared with another copy, unresolved V genes account for less than half of the shortfall, and the remainder is unexplained. V, J and clone size reflect that table, while D and trimming were determined from the DNA. The sample has approximately 160,000 clones on record, approximately 62% of them singletons. About 0.081% of the sample is taken by the ten largest.

Points on this clone: Its antigen remains unidentified. Base quality data are lacking; no much larger clone is found one base away.

Each donor gave one peripheral blood draw, roughly 0.12 L on average, collected into heparinised tubes. Naive, central memory, regulatory and stem cell-like memory CD4+ T cells were sorted on a BD FACSAria II using a panel including CD45RO, CCR7, CD25, CD127, CD95 and CD27. Purity was above 98% for every sorted population. PBMCs were isolated immediately by Lymphoprep density gradient centrifugation and stained directly without culture. To minimize batch effects, samples were stained and sorted in pairs, one healthy donor with one patient per experiment. The CDR3 starts with the cysteine, ends with the phenylalanine, and has 12 residues. Here the CDR3 DNA is all that survives: 36 bases in frame from base 1. Deletion took 4 bases off V and 3 bases off J, with a span of 8 bases between the germline ends. For CDR1 and CDR2, the germline V gene lists SGHRS and YFSETQ.

Recombination linked TRBV5-1 to TRBJ2-7, with no confidently assigned D gene. The sequence was collected from a man in his thirties or forties with type 1 diabetes. Specimen: naive CD4+ T cells from blood. The intended sense of this specimen's cell subset or site label: true naive CD4+ T cells. The nucleotide sequence reads TGCGCCAGCAGCGCACACCACTACGAGCAGTACTTC. The translation is CASSAHHYEQYF. With all but the CDR3 taken from the reference TRBV5-1 and TRBJ2-7 genes, the full variable domain is: KAGVTQTPRYLIKTRGQQVTLSCSPISGHRSVSWYQQTPGQGLQFLFEYFSETQRNKGNFPGRFSGRQFSNSRSEMNVSTLELGDSALYLCASSAHHYEQYFGPGTRLTVT.